This T cell receptor beta chain was captured in a study of blood T cell repertoires in COVID-19 (TCRdb year 2020). Turning to the overall study: Samples from collaborators originated in the United States, Italy and Spain and spanned both the acute and convalescent phases of COVID-19. The samples were drawn from two sources: the first 160 participants of the ongoing ImmuneRACE study, and 950 to 1,500 subjects contributed by 6 global collaborators. HLA class I and class II types, where available, came from metadata supplied by the sample provider rather than from assay-based typing. A de-identified subject ID, COVID-19 status, age in years and sex were almost always included in the sample metadata. Deeply sampled blood TCRbeta repertoires from subjects exposed to, actively infected with, or recovered from COVID-19 were included in the dataset. The prospective study material was composed of cDNA or gDNA derived from T cells, B-cell-depleted T cells, or PBMCs. A freely available public database, intended as a resource for researchers studying the immune response to SARS-CoV-2, is where the repertoires were released. General conclusions and limits of the study: Clinical and demographic metadata were provided uncurated, with the amount varying by source and participant.

Collaborating institutions collected whole blood in K2EDTA tubes following their own protocols. For TCRbeta analysis, collaborators shipped samples in one of three forms: frozen whole blood, isolated PBMCs, or DNA extracted from either of those sample types. TCRbeta CDR3 regions were amplified from genomic DNA using the immunoSEQ Assay, a bias-controlled multiplex PCR. From the authors' description of their analysis: The number of nucleated cells in each sample was estimated from the amplification of reference gene primers within the assay. To quantify the absolute abundance of each unique TCRbeta CDR3 rearrangement, sequence reads were collapsed and filtered. Productive Simpson clonality was computed per sample as the square root of Simpson's diversity index over productive rearrangements. What TCRdb holds here is the immuneACCESS table cut down to in-frame rearrangements. Part of the clones is not present; checked against another copy, under half of the missing clones reflect an unresolved V gene, and the others are unexplained. V and J calls plus clone size are reproduced from that table; the DNA served to infer D and trimming. The sample profile shows 70,000 to 85,000 clones; 65% to 85% of them were found once. The ten biggest clones cover 15% of the sample.

Unmatched junction bases come to 5, with V trimmed by 1 base and J by 4 bases. Based on the germline V gene, the CDR1 and CDR2 sequences are MGHRA and YSYEKL. The cysteine opens and the phenylalanine closes a CDR3 of 16 amino acids. The read is trimmed to its CDR3 DNA, 48 bases read in frame from base 1. Worth noting for this clone: This receptor's antigen is unknown. No clone much larger than this one lies a single base away; base qualities are absent.

Sequenced material: peripheral blood. The source of this sequence is a woman aged 80 or older with acute or convalescent COVID-19. Here the chain combines TRBV4-1 and TRBJ1-3, with 9 middle bases fitting TRBD1. In nucleotide form, the sequence is TGCGCCAGCAGCCAAGTACAGGGGGCGCGAGGAAACACCATATATTTT. Protein translation: CASSQVQGARGNTIYF.